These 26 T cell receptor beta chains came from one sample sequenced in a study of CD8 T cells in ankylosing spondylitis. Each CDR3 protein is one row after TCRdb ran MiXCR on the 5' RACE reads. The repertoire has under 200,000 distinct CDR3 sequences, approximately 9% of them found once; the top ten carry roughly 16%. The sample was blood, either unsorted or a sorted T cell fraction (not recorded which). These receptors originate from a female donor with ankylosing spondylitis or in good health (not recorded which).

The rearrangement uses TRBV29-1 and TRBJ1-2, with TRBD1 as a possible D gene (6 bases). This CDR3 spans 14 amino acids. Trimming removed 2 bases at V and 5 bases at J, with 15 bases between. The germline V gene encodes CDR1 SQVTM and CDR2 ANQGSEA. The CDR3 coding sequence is TGCAGCGTTGAAAAGCCCAGGGGCGGTTATGGCTACACCTTC. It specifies CSVEKPRGGYGYTF.

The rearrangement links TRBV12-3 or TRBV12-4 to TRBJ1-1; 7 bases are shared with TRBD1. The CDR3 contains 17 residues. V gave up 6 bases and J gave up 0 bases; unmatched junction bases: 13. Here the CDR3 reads CASRSGTVKGMNTEAFF. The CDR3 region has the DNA TGTGCCAGCAGATCCGGGACAGTCAAGGGCATGAACACTGAAGCTTTCTTT.

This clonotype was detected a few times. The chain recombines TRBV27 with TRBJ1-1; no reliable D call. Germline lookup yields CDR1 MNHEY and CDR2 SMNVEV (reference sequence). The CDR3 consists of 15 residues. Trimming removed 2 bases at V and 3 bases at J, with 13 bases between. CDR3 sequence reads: CASSLVSNSHTEAFF. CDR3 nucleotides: TGTGCCAGCAGTTTAGTTTCAAACTCTCACACTGAAGCTTTCTTT.

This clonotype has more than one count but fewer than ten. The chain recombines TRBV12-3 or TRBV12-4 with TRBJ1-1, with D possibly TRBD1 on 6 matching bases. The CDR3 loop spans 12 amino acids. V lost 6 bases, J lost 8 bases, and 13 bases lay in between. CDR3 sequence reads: CASSPGGREAFF. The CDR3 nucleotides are TGTGCCAGCAGCCCTGGGGGCCGCGAAGCTTTCTTT.

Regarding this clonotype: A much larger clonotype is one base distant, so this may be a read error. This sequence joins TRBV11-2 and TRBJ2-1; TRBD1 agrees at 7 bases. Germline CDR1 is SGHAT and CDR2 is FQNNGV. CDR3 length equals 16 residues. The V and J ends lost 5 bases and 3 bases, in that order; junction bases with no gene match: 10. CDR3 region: CASSEPTGARYNEQFF. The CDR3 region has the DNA TGTGCCAGCAGCGAACCCACAGGGGCTCGCTACAATGAGCAGTTCTTC.

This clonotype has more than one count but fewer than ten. CDR3 sequence (DNA): TGTGCCAGCGGTGGGGGGGCCTATGAGCAGTTCTTC. This translates into CASGGGAYEQFF. The chain recombines TRBV7-6 with TRBJ2-1; D perhaps matches TRBD2 (7 bases). CDR3 length equals 12 residues. Germline CDR1 reads SGHVS; CDR2 reads FNYEAQ. Trimming removed 8 bases at V and 8 bases at J, with 13 bases between.

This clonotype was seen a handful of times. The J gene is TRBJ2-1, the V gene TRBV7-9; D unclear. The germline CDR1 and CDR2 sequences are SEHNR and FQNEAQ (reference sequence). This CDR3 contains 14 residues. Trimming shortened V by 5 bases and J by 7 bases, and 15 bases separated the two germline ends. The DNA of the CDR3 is TGTGCCAGCAGCCAACCGTGGCCGCGGAATGAGCAGTTCTTC. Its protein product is CASSQPWPRNEQFF.

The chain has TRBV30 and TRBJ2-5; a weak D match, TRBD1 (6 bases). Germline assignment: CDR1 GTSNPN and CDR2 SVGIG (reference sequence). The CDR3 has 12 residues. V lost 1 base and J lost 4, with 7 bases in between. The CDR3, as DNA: TGTGCCTGGAGTGGGACAGTAGAGACCCAGTACTTC. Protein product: CAWSGTVETQYF. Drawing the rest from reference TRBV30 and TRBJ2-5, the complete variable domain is SQTIHQWPATLVQPVGSPLSLECTVEGTSNPNLYWYRQAAGRGLQLLFYSVGIGQISSEVPQNLSASRPQDRQFILSSKKLLLSDSGFYLCAWSGTVETQYFGPGTRLLVL.

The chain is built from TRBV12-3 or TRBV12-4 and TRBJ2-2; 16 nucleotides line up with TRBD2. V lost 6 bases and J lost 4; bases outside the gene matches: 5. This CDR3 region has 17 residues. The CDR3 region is CASRGLAGGVVTGELFF. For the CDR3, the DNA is TGTGCCAGCAGGGGACTAGCGGGAGGGGTGGTCACCGGGGAGCTGTTTTTT.

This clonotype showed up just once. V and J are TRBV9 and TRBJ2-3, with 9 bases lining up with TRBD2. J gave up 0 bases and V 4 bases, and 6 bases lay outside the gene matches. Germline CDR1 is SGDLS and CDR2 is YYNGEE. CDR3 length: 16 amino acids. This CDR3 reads CASSPLAGVSTDTQYF. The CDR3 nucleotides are TGTGCCAGCAGCCCCTTAGCGGGAGTGAGCACAGATACGCAGTATTTT.

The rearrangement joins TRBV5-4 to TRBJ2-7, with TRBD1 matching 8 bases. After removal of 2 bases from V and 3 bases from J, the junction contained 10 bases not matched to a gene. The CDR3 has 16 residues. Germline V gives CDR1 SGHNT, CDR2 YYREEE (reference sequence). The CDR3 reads CASSFFLGQGDYEQYF. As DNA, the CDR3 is TGTGCCAGCAGCTTCTTCCTCGGACAGGGAGACTACGAGCAGTACTTC.

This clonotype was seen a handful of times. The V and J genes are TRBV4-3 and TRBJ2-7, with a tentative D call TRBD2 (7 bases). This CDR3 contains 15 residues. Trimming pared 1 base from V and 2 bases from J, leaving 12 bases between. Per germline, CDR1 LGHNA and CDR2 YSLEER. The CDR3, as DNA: TGCGCCAGCAGCCAAGGGGGAGGGGGTGCCTACGAGCAGTACTTC. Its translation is CASSQGGGGAYEQYF.

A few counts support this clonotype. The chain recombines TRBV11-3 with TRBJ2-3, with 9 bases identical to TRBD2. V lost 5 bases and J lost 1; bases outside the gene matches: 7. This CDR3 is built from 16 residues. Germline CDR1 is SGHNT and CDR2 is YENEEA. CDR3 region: CASSLRGTSRTDTQYF. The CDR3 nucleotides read TGTGCCAGCAGCCTAAGGGGGACTAGCCGCACAGATACGCAGTATTTT. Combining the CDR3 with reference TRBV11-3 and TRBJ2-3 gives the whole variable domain EAGVVQSPRYKIIEKKQPVAFWCNPISGHNTLYWYLQNLGQGPELLIRYENEEAVDDSQLPKDRFSAERLKGVDSTLKIQPAELGDSAVYLCASSLRGTSRTDTQYFGPGTRLTVL.

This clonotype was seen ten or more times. CDR3 in DNA: TGCGCCAGCAGCCCTTCCCGGACAGGGATCGGCAATCAGCCCCAGCATTTT. This encodes CASSPSRTGIGNQPQHF. The rearrangement joins TRBV4-3 to TRBJ1-5, with 8 bases fitting TRBD1. CDR3 length equals 17 residues. With 4 bases clipped from V and 2 bases from J, the junction kept 10 bases outside the gene matches. Germline V lookup: CDR1 LGHNA, CDR2 YSLEER.

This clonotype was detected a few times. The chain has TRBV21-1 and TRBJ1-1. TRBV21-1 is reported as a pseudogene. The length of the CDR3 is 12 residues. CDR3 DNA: TGTGCCAGCCGCCTTAAAGGGACTGAAGCTTTCTTT. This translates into CASRLKGTEAFF.

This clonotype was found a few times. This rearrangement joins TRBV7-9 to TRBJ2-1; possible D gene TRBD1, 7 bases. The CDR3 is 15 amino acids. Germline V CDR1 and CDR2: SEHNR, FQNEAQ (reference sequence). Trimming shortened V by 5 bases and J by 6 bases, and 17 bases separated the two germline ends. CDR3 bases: TGTGCCAGCAGCCCAGGGGGTAGGAGGGTCAATGAGCAGTTCTTC. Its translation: CASSPGGRRVNEQFF.

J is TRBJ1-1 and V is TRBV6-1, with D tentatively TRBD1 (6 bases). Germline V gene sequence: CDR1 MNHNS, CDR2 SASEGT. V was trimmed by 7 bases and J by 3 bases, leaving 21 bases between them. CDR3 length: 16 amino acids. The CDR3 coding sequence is TGTGCCAGCACCATTCGACAGGCGGGGAAACACACTGAAGCTTTCTTT. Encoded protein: CASTIRQAGKHTEAFF.

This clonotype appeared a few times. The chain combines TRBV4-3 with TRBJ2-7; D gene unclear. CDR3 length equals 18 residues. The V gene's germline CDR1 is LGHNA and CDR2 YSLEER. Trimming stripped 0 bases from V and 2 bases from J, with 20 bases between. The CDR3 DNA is TGCGCCAGCAGCCAAGATTGGGTCTTAAGTGACAACCCCTACGAGCAGTACTTC. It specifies CASSQDWVLSDNPYEQYF.

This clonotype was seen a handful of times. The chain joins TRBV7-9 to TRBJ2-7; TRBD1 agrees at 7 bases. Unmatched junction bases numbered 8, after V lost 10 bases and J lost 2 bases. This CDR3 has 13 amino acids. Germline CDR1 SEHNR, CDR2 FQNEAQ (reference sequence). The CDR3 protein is CATRHGTAYEQYF. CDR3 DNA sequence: TGTGCCACCAGACACGGGACAGCCTACGAGCAGTACTTC.

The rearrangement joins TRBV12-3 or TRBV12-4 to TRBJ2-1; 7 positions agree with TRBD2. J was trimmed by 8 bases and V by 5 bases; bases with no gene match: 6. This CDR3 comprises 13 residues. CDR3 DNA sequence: TGTGCCAGCAGTCCGTATAGCGGGCATGAGCAGTTCTTC. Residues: CASSPYSGHEQFF.

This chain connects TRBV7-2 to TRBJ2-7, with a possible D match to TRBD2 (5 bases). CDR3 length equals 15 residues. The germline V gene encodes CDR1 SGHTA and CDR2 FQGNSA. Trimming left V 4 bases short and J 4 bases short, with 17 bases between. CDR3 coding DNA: TGTGCCAGCAGCTGGCCCGGCAGAGGGTCTTACGAGCAGTACTTC. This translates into CASSWPGRGSYEQYF.

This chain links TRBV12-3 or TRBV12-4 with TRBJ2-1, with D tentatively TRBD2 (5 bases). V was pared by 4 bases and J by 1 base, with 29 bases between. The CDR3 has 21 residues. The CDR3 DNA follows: TGTGCCAGCAGTTCTAATAAATTAGGCGGGCGGTCGTTTAGTTCCTACAATGAGCAGTTCTTC. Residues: CASSSNKLGGRSFSSYNEQFF.

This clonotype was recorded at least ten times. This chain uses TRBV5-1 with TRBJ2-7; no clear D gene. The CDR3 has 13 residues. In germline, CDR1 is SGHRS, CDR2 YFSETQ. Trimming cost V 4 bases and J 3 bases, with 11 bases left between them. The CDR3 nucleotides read TGCGCCAGCAGCGCTCCAGGTGACTACGAGCAGTACTTC. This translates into CASSAPGDYEQYF.

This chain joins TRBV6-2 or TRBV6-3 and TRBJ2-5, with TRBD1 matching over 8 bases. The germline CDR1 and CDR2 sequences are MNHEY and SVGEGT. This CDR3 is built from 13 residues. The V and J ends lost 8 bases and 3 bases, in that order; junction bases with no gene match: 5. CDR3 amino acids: CASAQGAEETQYF. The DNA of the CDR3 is TGTGCCAGCGCCCAGGGGGCCGAAGAGACCCAGTACTTC.

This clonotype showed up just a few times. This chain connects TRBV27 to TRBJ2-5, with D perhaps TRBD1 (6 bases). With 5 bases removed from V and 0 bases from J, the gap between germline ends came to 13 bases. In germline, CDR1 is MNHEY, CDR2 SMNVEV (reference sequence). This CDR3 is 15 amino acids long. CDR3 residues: CASSPGTLYQETQYF. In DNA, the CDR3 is TGTGCCAGCAGTCCCGGGACATTGTACCAAGAGACCCAGTACTTC.

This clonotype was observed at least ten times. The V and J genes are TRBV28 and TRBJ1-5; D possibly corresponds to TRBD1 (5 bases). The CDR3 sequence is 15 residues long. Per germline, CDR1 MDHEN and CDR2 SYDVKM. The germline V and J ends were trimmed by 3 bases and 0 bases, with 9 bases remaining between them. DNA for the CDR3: TGTGCCAGCAGTTTTAGAGACAGTAGCAATCAGCCCCAGCATTTT. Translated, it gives CASSFRDSSNQPQHF.